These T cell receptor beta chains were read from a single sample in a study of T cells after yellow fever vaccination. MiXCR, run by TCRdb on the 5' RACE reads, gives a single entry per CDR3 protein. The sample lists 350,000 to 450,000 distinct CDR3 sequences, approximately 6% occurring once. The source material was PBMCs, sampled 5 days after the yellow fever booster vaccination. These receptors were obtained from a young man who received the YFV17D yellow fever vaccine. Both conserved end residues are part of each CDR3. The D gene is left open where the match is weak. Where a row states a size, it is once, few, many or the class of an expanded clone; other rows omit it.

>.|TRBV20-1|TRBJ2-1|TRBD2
CSALGLAGSSYNEQFF
TGCAGTGCCTTGGGACTAGCGGGATCTTCCTACAATGAGCAGTTCTTC
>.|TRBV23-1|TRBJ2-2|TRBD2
CASSPGLAGHRTGELFF
TGCGCCAGCAGTCCTGGACTAGCGGGACATCGGACCGGGGAGCTGTTTTTT
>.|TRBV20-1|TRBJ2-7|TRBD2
CSARTSPTSGNEQYF
TGCAGTGCTAGAACCTCGCCGACTAGCGGGAACGAGCAGTACTTC
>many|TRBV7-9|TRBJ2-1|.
CASSLFGGEQFF
TGTGCCAGCAGCTTATTTGGGGGGGAGCAGTTCTTC
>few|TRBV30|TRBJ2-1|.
CAWSPRWSEQFF
TGTGCCTGGAGTCCTCGCTGGAGTGAGCAGTTCTTC
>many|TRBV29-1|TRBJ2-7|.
CSGGRDSYEQYF
TGCAGCGGGGGACGGGACTCCTACGAGCAGTACTTC
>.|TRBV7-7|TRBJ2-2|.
CASSLRIGGELFF
TGTGCCAGCAGCTTAAGAATCGGCGGGGAGCTGTTTTTT
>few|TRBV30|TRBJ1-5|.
CAWSGQFNQPQHF
TGTGCCTGGAGTGGACAGTTCAATCAGCCCCAGCATTTT
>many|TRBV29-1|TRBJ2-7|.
CSVEVGGQTYEQYF
TGCAGCGTTGAGGTTGGTGGACAGACCTACGAGCAGTACTTC
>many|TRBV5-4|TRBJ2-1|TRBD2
CASSLASGEYNEQFF
TGTGCCAGCAGCTTGGCTAGCGGAGAATACAATGAGCAGTTCTTC
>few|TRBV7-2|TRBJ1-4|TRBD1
CASSPGSGGGEKLFF
TGTGCCAGCAGCCCGGGGTCAGGGGGTGGTGAAAAACTGTTTTTT
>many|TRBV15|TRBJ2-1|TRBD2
CATSSYLAGGLEQFF
TGTGCCACCAGCAGCTACTTAGCGGGAGGCCTCGAGCAGTTCTTC
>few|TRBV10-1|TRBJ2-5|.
CASSESLGETQYF
TGCGCCAGCAGTGAGTCACTAGGAGAGACCCAGTACTTC
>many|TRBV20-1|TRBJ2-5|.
CSATQGGETQYF
TGCAGTGCGACCCAGGGGGGGGAGACCCAGTACTTC
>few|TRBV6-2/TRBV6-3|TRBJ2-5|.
CASSPSLLAGETQYF
TGTGCCAGCAGTCCCTCGCTTCTAGCAGGAGAGACCCAGTACTTC
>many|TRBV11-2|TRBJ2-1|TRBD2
CASSLGTSGRYNEQFF
TGTGCCAGCAGCTTAGGAACTAGCGGGAGGTACAATGAGCAGTTCTTC
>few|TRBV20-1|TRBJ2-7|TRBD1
CSARAGQGGNEQYF
TGCAGTGCTAGGGCCGGACAGGGGGGGAACGAGCAGTACTTC
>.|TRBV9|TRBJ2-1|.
CASSVELANNEQFF
TGTGCCAGCAGCGTAGAACTAGCCAACAATGAGCAGTTCTTC
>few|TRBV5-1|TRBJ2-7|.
CASSPTGLGYEQYF
TGCGCCAGCAGCCCAACAGGGCTGGGGTACGAGCAGTACTTC
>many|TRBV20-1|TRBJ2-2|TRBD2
CSARSLADTNTGELFF
TGCAGTGCCAGGTCACTAGCGGATACGAACACCGGGGAGCTGTTTTTT
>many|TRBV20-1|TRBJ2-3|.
CSARVNYFTDTQYF
TGCAGTGCTAGAGTAAACTACTTCACAGATACGCAGTATTTT
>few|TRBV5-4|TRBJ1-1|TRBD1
CASRLDRALHTEAFF
TGTGCCAGCAGATTGGACAGGGCCCTTCACACTGAAGCTTTCTTT
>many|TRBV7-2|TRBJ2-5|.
CASSSKGGRWETQYF
TGTGCCAGCAGCTCCAAAGGGGGGCGCTGGGAGACCCAGTACTTC
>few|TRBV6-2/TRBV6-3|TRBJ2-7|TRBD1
CASNPLGQGAVDYEQYF
TGTGCCAGCAACCCGCTGGGACAGGGGGCAGTTGACTACGAGCAGTACTTC
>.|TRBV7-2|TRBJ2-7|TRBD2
CASSLAWRESFYEQYF
TGTGCCAGCAGCTTAGCTTGGCGGGAGTCTTTCTACGAGCAGTACTTC
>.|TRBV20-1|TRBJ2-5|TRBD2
CCASRTSGERQETQYF
TGCTGTGCCTCTCGGACTAGCGGGGAACGCCAAGAGACCCAGTACTTC
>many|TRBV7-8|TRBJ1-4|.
CASSSGQLRSAKLFF
TGTGCCAGCAGCTCTGGACAGCTAAGATCCGCAAAACTGTTTTTT
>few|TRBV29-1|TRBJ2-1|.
CSVEVRQPSGNEQFF
TGCAGCGTGGAGGTACGGCAGCCCTCGGGTAATGAGCAGTTCTTC
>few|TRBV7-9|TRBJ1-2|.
CASSLAGVTYGYTF
TGTGCCAGCAGCTTAGCCGGGGTCACCTATGGCTACACCTTC
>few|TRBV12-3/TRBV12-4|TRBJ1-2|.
CASSLNRIDGYTF
TGTGCCAGCAGTTTAAACAGGATAGATGGCTACACCTTC
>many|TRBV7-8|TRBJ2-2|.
CASSLQQGTGELFF
TGTGCCAGCAGCTTACAACAGGGAACCGGGGAGCTGTTTTTT
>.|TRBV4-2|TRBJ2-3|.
CASSQGSDRPGAQYF
TGTGCCAGCAGCCAGGGCTCAGACAGACCAGGTGCGCAGTATTTT
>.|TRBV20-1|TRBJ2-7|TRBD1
CSAPEGQVGYEQYF
TGCAGTGCTCCAGAAGGACAGGTTGGTTACGAGCAGTACTTC
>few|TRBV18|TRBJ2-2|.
CASSLRLTGTQNTGELFF
TGTGCCAGCTCACTCAGATTGACGGGTACCCAGAACACCGGGGAGCTGTTTTTT
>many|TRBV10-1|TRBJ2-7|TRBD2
CASSGGLAGMSSYEQYF
TGCGCCAGCAGTGGGGGACTAGCGGGAATGAGCTCCTACGAGCAGTACTTC
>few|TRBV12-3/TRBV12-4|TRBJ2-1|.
CASSLYGFIRESSYNEQFF
TGTGCCAGCAGTTTATACGGGTTTATACGGGAGAGCTCCTACAATGAGCAGTTCTTC
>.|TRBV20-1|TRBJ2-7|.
CSARARRGGSYEQYF
TGCAGTGCTAGAGCCCGCAGGGGGGGCTCCTACGAGCAGTACTTC
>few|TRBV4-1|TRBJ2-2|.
CASSQDRHKGISNTGELFF
TGCGCCAGCAGCCAAGATCGACATAAGGGGATATCGAACACCGGGGAGCTGTTTTTT